Listed here are 24 T cell receptor beta chains from one sample, sequenced in a study of blood T cell repertoires in COVID-19. This table comes from immunoSEQ multiplex PCR, and its TCRdb copy is limited to in-frame clones, with some not included. The sample lists 35,000 to 45,000 clones; around 88% were seen once. The sequenced sample was peripheral blood. These receptors all come from a human donor in a cohort sampled during active COVID-19.

The chain combines TRBV2 with TRBJ1-1; D remains ambiguous. The length of the CDR3 is 15 residues. The V end lost 0 bases, the J end lost 4 bases, and 12 bases lay between the germline ends. Germline V lookup: CDR1 SNHLY, CDR2 FYNNEI. CDR3 bases: TGTGCCAGCAGTGAAGCAGTCCCCGGAGTCACTGAAGCTTTCTTT. It translates to CASSEAVPGVTEAFF. The whole variable domain, filled in from reference TRBV2 and TRBJ1-1, reads EPEVTQTPSHQVTQMGQEVILRCVPISNHLYFYWYRQILGQKVEFLVSFYNNEISEKSEIFDDQFSVERPDGSNFTLKIRSTKLEDSAMYFCASSEAVPGVTEAFFGQGTRLTVV.

This clone has more than one count but fewer than ten. The chain recombines TRBV7-9 with TRBJ2-7; D is possibly TRBD1 (5 bases). Germline lookup yields CDR1 SEHNR and CDR2 FQNEAQ (reference sequence). CDR3 length: 17 residues. Trimming took off 6 bases at V and 0 bases at J, with 21 bases between the two ends. The DNA of the CDR3 is TGTGCCAGCAGTTTTTCGAAGGACACTTCATTCTCCTACGAGCAGTACTTC. Its translation: CASSFSKDTSFSYEQYF.

This chain uses TRBV7-9 with TRBJ2-1; TRBD1 is a possible D gene (5 bases). Germline values: CDR1 SEHNR, CDR2 FQNEAQ (reference sequence). CDR3 length: 13 residues. The V gene lost 0 bases and the J gene lost 10 bases, with 10 bases spanning the gap. The chain's CDR3 is CASSLAPRQEQFF. The CDR3 bases are TGTGCCAGCAGCTTAGCGCCCCGACAGGAGCAGTTCTTC.

The V and J genes are TRBV9 and TRBJ2-2; tentatively, D is TRBD2 (6 bases). This CDR3 has 14 amino acids. Germline-derived CDR1 and CDR2 are SGDLS and YYNGEE. V was pared by 0 bases and J by 5 bases, with 8 bases between. CDR3 residues: CASSVDRGTGELFF. CDR3 in DNA: TGTGCCAGCAGCGTAGATCGGGGGACCGGGGAGCTGTTTTTT. The full variable domain, its missing parts supplied by reference TRBV9 and TRBJ2-2, is DSGVTQTPKHLITATGQRVTLRCSPRSGDLSVYWYQQSLDQGLQFLIQYYNGEERAKGNILERFSAQQFPDLHSELNLSSLELGDSALYFCASSVDRGTGELFFGEGSRLTVL.

The chain has TRBV4-2 and TRBJ1-1, with 7 nucleotides matching TRBD1. Unmatched junction bases numbered 3, after V lost 1 base and J lost 4 bases. The germline V gene encodes CDR1 LGHNA and CDR2 YNFKEQ. The CDR3 is 14 residues long. The CDR3 here is CASSQVAGGTEAFF. CDR3 nucleotide sequence: TGTGCCAGCAGCCAAGTCGCAGGGGGCACTGAAGCTTTCTTT.

This chain connects TRBV6-6 to TRBJ2-7, with D perhaps TRBD1 (5 bases). CDR3 length: 15 amino acids. Between the trimmed V and J ends, which lost 8 bases and 5 bases, there was a span of 22 bases. CDR1 and CDR2 from the germline V gene are MNHNY and SVGAGI (reference sequence). CDR3 sequence: CASLRDSHSSNEQYF. The CDR3, as DNA: TGTGCCAGCCTCAGAGACAGCCACTCCAGCAACGAGCAGTACTTC.

A single count supports this clone. The chain uses TRBV14 and TRBJ2-7, with 7 positions matching TRBD2. Trimming removed 2 bases from V and 1 base from J; junction bases left unmatched: 5. The CDR3 extends over 15 amino acids. Germline CDR1 SGHDN, CDR2 FVKESK. The CDR3 spells CASSQSGRISYEQYF. Here the CDR3 DNA reads TGTGCCAGCAGCCAATCCGGGAGGATTTCCTACGAGCAGTACTTC.

This CDR3 reads CASSQAGQGNYEQYF. The CDR3 DNA sequence: TGTGCCAGCAGTCAAGCCGGACAGGGGAACTACGAGCAGTACTTC. The chain combines TRBV27 with TRBJ2-7; 9 nucleotides match TRBD1. The germline V gene encodes CDR1 MNHEY and CDR2 SMNVEV (reference sequence). V was clipped by 5 bases and J by 3 bases; unmatched bases: 8. CDR3 size: 15 residues.

This chain joins TRBV6-5 and TRBJ2-7; 9 positions match TRBD1. The CDR3 has 15 residues. Germline V gives CDR1 MNHEY, CDR2 SVGAGI. Losses at the gene ends were 5 bases for V and 3 bases for J; bases not matched to a gene: 8. The CDR3 loop reads CASSTRDRADYEQYF. The DNA of the CDR3 is TGTGCCAGCAGTACCCGGGACAGGGCAGACTACGAGCAGTACTTC.

This chain connects TRBV5-1 to TRBJ1-1, with 7 positions matching TRBD1. Germline CDR1 and CDR2: SGHRS and YFSETQ. This CDR3 comprises 20 residues. After removal of 0 bases from V and 2 bases from J, the junction contained 19 bases not matched to a gene. CDR3 nucleotide sequence: TGCGCCAGCAGCTTGGAAGGCAGGGGGTCACCCGCAGGGGAAAACACTGAAGCTTTCTTT. Translating it yields CASSLEGRGSPAGENTEAFF.

CDR3 sequence: CASSTKEGGPPGQGTGNTIYF. CDR3 coding DNA: TGTGCCAGCAGCACCAAAGAGGGGGGGCCACCGGGACAGGGGACTGGAAACACCATATATTTT. The gene calls are TRBV3-1 (or the pseudogene TRBV3-2) and TRBJ1-3; 10 bases fit TRBD1. The junction had 21 bases not matched to a gene; V was cut back by 5 bases and J by 2 bases. The CDR3 covers 21 residues. CDR1 LGHDT and CDR2 YNNKEL come from the germline V gene (reference sequence).

V usage is TRBV4-3 and J usage is TRBJ1-4; D call uncertain. CDR3 length: 16 residues. The V end was cut by 0 bases, the J end by 8 bases, with 16 bases between. CDR1 and CDR2 (germline): LGHNA, YSLEER. The CDR3 is CASSQEAGPSGEKLFF. The DNA of the CDR3 is TGCGCCAGCAGCCAAGAGGCGGGTCCCTCTGGGGAAAAACTGTTTTTT.

The genes are TRBV6-6 and TRBJ1-1; 8 nucleotides agree with TRBD1. CDR1 and CDR2 (germline): MNHNY, SVGAGI (reference sequence). The CDR3 extends over 14 amino acids. V shed 6 bases and J 1 base; nucleotides not matched to a gene: 4. The CDR3 loop is CASSKTGENTEAFF. CDR3 DNA sequence: TGTGCCAGCAGCAAGACAGGGGAGAACACTGAAGCTTTCTTT.

The chain employs TRBV4-1 and TRBJ1-6; 8 bases map to TRBD1. The V gene end was trimmed by 0 bases and the J gene end by 7 bases; junction bases not matched to a gene: 5. The CDR3 runs 16 residues. Germline CDR1 reads MGHRA; CDR2 reads YSYEKL. The DNA for the CDR3 is TGCGCCAGCAGCCAAGATTGGGACAGGCCAAATTCACCCCTCCACTTT. It translates to CASSQDWDRPNSPLHF.

This rearrangement joins TRBV6-6 to TRBJ1-5, with 10 bases aligning to TRBD1. This CDR3 is built from 14 residues. The V segment lost 0 bases and the J segment 7 bases; nucleotides outside the gene matches: 0. Germline-derived CDR1 and CDR2 are MNHNY and SVGAGI (reference sequence). In DNA form, the CDR3 reads TGTGCCAGCAGTTACTCGACAGGGGGCCAGCCCCAGCATTTT. Protein sequence: CASSYSTGGQPQHF.

The chain employs TRBV30 and TRBJ1-4; D perhaps matches TRBD1 (5 bases). V was clipped by 3 bases and J by 13 bases, with 24 bases between them. This CDR3 spans 15 amino acids. Germline CDR1 GTSNPN, CDR2 SVGIG (reference sequence). The CDR3 nucleotides read TGTGCCTGGAGCCGCGGACGGCGGGGCGGGGAGAGACTGTTTTTT. Translating it yields CAWSRGRRGGERLFF.

The chain uses TRBV6-2 or TRBV6-3 and TRBJ2-5; 7 nucleotides align to TRBD1. The J segment lost 7 bases and the V segment lost 5 bases, leaving 7 bases of the junction unmatched. The V gene's germline CDR1 is MNHEY and CDR2 SVGEGT. This CDR3 has 13 residues. The CDR3 DNA is TGTGCCAGCAGTCCCGACAGGGCAGCGACCCAGTACTTC. Protein: CASSPDRAATQYF.

This clone was seen only once. The chain couples TRBV7-3 to TRBJ1-3; 9 bases are shared with TRBD1. This CDR3 is built from 16 residues. Germline trimming cut 0 bases from V and 4 bases from J; bases unmatched to any gene: 4. Germline CDR1 SGHTA, CDR2 FQGTGA. The CDR3 sequence is CASSLTGTGRGNTIYF. CDR3 DNA: TGTGCCAGCAGCTTAACCGGGACAGGGCGCGGAAACACCATATATTTT.

J is TRBJ1-4 and V is TRBV5-6, with 10 bases lining up with TRBD1. The CDR3 is made up of 17 amino acids. After removal of 0 bases from V and 2 bases from J, the junction contained 4 bases not matched to a gene. CDR1 is SGHDT and CDR2 is YYEEEE in the germline V gene. The CDR3 DNA sequence: TGTGCCAGCAGCTTGGGGACAGGGGGACGGACTAATGAAAAACTGTTTTTT. This encodes CASSLGTGGRTNEKLFF.

This sequence joins TRBV7-9 and TRBJ2-7, with a weak D call TRBD1 (5 bases). Deletions cut 3 bases from V and 4 bases from J, with 10 bases between. This CDR3 is built from 13 residues. Germline values: CDR1 SEHNR, CDR2 FQNEAQ (reference sequence). The CDR3 DNA follows: TGTGCCAGCAGCTTGGACAACGATTACGAGCAGTACTTC. Protein sequence: CASSLDNDYEQYF.

This sequence joins TRBV5-1 and TRBJ1-5; tentatively, D is TRBD1 (5 bases). V shed 0 bases and J shed 6 bases, with 13 bases lying between them. The CDR3 extends over 15 amino acids. Per the germline V gene, CDR1 is SGHRS and CDR2 is YFSETQ. This CDR3 reads CASSLAGQWGQPQHF. DNA of the CDR3: TGCGCCAGCAGCTTGGCCGGACAATGGGGTCAGCCCCAGCATTTT. The whole variable domain, filled in from reference TRBV5-1 and TRBJ1-5, reads KAGVTQTPRYLIKTRGQQVTLSCSPISGHRSVSWYQQTPGQGLQFLFEYFSETQRNKGNFPGRFSGRQFSNSRSEMNVSTLELGDSALYLCASSLAGQWGQPQHFGDGTRLSIL.

This CDR3 reads CASSANPEAHEQFF. CDR3 coding DNA: TGCGCCAGCAGCGCAAACCCAGAGGCACATGAGCAGTTCTTC. The V and J genes are TRBV4-3 and TRBJ2-1; the D is unclear. Per germline, CDR1 LGHNA and CDR2 YSLEER. Trimming left V 5 bases short and J 8 bases short, with 16 bases between. The CDR3 contains 14 residues.

This clone occurred once. The chain recombines TRBV4-3 with TRBJ2-1; 16 nucleotides match TRBD2. The CDR3 is made up of 16 amino acids. Trimming cost V 2 bases and J 9 bases; bases outside gene matches: 4. Looked up from germline, CDR1 is LGHNA and CDR2 is YSLEER. For the CDR3, the DNA is TGCGCCAGCAGCCAATCGGGACTAGCGGGGGGGTCTGAGCAGTTCTTC. This codes for CASSQSGLAGGSEQFF.

The chain joins TRBV27 to TRBJ1-1; no definite D call. The CDR3 runs to 15 residues. The V gene's germline CDR1 is MNHEY and CDR2 SMNVEV (reference sequence). V lost 0 bases and J 0 bases, leaving 8 bases between the germline ends. The CDR3 nucleotides read TGTGCCAGCAGTTTATCGGGCATACTGAACACTGAAGCTTTCTTT. Protein sequence: CASSLSGILNTEAFF.